This T cell receptor (beta chain) was recorded in a study of beta chain features in type 1 diabetes. V shed 5 bases, J shed 6 bases, and the junction held 6 bases outside the gene matches. There are 14 residues in the CDR3. Germline V CDR1 and CDR2: SNHLY, FYNNEI. Reverse transcribing all isolated RNA meant expressed TCRB transcripts were sequenced. TCRdb keeps only in-frame clones here, not all; method: immunoSEQ multiplex PCR. The sample includes 40,000 or so clones, roughly 56% seen only once; the top ten take around 2.1%. This TCR came from a woman aged 18-30 years in good health. The chain combines TRBV2 with TRBJ1-5, with 8 nucleotides matching TRBD1. Sequencing was done on a sample of Tregs from blood. DNA for the CDR3: TGTGCCAGCAGTTATGGACAGGGTCCTCAGCCCCAGCATTTT. Translating it yields CASSYGQGPQPQHF. The full variable domain, with the rest looked up from reference TRBV2 and TRBJ1-5, is EPEVTQTPSHQVTQMGQEVILRCVPISNHLYFYWYRQILGQKVEFLVSFYNNEISEKSEIFDDQFSVERPDGSNFTLKIRSTKLEDSAMYFCASSYGQGPQPQHFGDGTRLSIL.